This T cell receptor beta chain was recorded in a study of blood T cell repertoires in COVID-19. In the study overall: The analysed material was cDNA or gDNA that came from T cells, B-cell-depleted T cells, or PBMCs.

This clone has just one count. Across 24 US areas, participants ranged in age from roughly 18 to 95 years. V was shortened by 5 bases and J by 3 bases, with 10 bases between the two germline ends. The CDR3 has 12 residues. Germline V CDR1 and CDR2: GTSNPN, SVGIG (reference sequence). Method: immunoSEQ multiplex PCR; TCRdb's copy keeps in-frame clones and lacks some. In the table there are around 160,000 clones, approximately 90% of which are singletons. This clonotype was sampled from a woman younger than 45 with acute COVID-19. The chain combines TRBV30 with TRBJ1-1; TRBD1 might be the D (5 bases). Sequenced sample: PBMCs or T cells enriched from blood (not recorded which). The CDR3 DNA reads as TGTGCCTGGGGGGCCGGGGACACTGAAGCTTTCTTT. Protein sequence: CAWGAGDTEAFF.